This entry concerns a single TCR beta chain. Its antigen remains unidentified. Germline V CDR1 and CDR2: KGHSH, LQKENI. This CDR3 region has 14 residues. V lost 3 bases to trimming and J lost 5 bases; unmatched junction nucleotides: 4. This entry comes from a study of T cells after posttransplantation cyclophosphamide. Study results and limitations: Donor-recipient repertoire similarity was low at 1-2 months, rising over year one. Recipient CMV seropositivity and CMV reactivation strongly tracked TRB clonality. TRB overlap between skin or GI tissue T cells and blood was limited.

The data were produced by immunoSEQ multiplex PCR, yet TCRdb's version contains in-frame clones alone and is incomplete. The sample has about 16,000 clones, about nine tenths seen once. Sampled 1 year posttransplant, controls received myeloablative marrow transplants, methotrexate and a calcineurin inhibitor. Specimen: PBMCs, collected after an allogeneic stem cell transplant with a calcineurin inhibitor and methotrexate. This sequence was found in a male patient in his forties or fifties who received an allogeneic stem cell transplant from an unrelated donor, was CMV-positive, and had chronic GVHD only. The T cells may partly be graft donor cells. The chain employs TRBV18 and TRBJ1-2, with 9 nucleotides matching TRBD1. The CDR3 DNA is TGTGCCAGCTCACCGGGACAGGGACGGTATGGCTACACCTTC. Residues: CASSPGQGRYGYTF.